Each of the 22 T cell receptor beta chains below was sequenced from the same sample in a study of siplizumab effects on memory and regulatory T cells. TCRdb's copy holds only in-frame clones and misses some; the assay was immunoSEQ multiplex PCR. Here the sample spans about 72,000 clones, about 90% being singletons. Sequenced input: CD8+ T cells sorted from blood. These receptors were obtained from a human donor in good health.

The chain has TRBV6-5 and TRBJ2-7; D perhaps matches TRBD1 (5 bases). The V end lost 0 bases, the J end lost 10 bases, and 13 bases lay between the germline ends. Germline V gene data show CDR1 as MNHEY and CDR2 as SVGAGI. The CDR3 totals 13 residues. The CDR3 spells CASSYSNLGEQYF. The CDR3 DNA reads TGTGCCAGCAGTTACTCGAATTTAGGGGAACAGTACTTC.

The chain is built from TRBV6-6 and TRBJ1-5; D may be TRBD1 (6 bases). V dropped 4 bases and J dropped 2 bases, with 15 bases sitting between them. The CDR3 spans 16 residues. CDR1 is MNHNY, CDR2 SVGAGI, per germline (reference sequence). CDR3 nucleotide sequence: TGTGCCAGCAGTTCTTTAGGGGGTTTCGGCAATCAGCCCCAGCATTTT. Amino acid sequence: CASSSLGGFGNQPQHF.

This clone was picked up a small number of times. The V call is TRBV4-2, the J call TRBJ2-3, with 7 positions matching TRBD2. Per germline, CDR1 LGHNA and CDR2 YNFKEQ. The CDR3 consists of 15 residues. V gave up 4 bases and J gave up 2 bases; unmatched junction bases: 6. In DNA form, the CDR3 reads TGTGCCAGCAGCCGGCTAGCGGATAACACAGATACGCAGTATTTT. Amino acids: CASSRLADNTDTQYF.

The V gene is TRBV6-5, the J gene TRBJ1-1, with D possibly matching TRBD1 (5 bases). The CDR3 is 13 amino acids. Germline V gene sequence: CDR1 MNHEY, CDR2 SVGAGI. V lost 0 bases, J lost 8 bases, and 10 bases lay in between. CDR3 amino acids: CASSYSYGTEAFF. The CDR3 coding sequence is TGTGCCAGCAGTTACTCTTACGGGACGGAAGCTTTCTTT.

The J gene is TRBJ2-7, the V gene TRBV4-1, with 8 bases lining up with TRBD1. Germline assignment: CDR1 MGHRA and CDR2 YSYEKL. The CDR3 length is 15 residues. Trimming removed 3 bases from V and 4 bases from J; junction bases left unmatched: 8. CDR3: CASSQNRGTFYEQYF. CDR3 nucleotide sequence: TGCGCCAGCAGCCAGAACAGGGGGACTTTTTACGAGCAGTACTTC.

The chain carries TRBV7-9 and TRBJ1-1; unclear D gene. CDR3 length: 13 residues. V lost 5 bases and J 2 bases, leaving 9 bases between the germline ends. Germline lookup yields CDR1 SEHNR and CDR2 FQNEAQ (reference sequence). Written as DNA, the CDR3 is TGTGCCAGCAGCCAAGGGTCCAACACTGAAGCTTTCTTT. This codes for CASSQGSNTEAFF.

This chain connects TRBV6-5 to TRBJ2-3; 11 nucleotides match TRBD1. The CDR3 totals 14 residues. The V gene end was trimmed by 4 bases and the J gene end by 8 bases; junction bases not matched to a gene: 5. Germline V gene lookup returns CDR1 MNHEY and CDR2 SVGAGI. The CDR3 coding sequence is TGTGCCAGCAGTTCGGGACAGGGGGTTGGTACGCAGTATTTT. This codes for CASSSGQGVGTQYF.

The chain joins TRBV18 to TRBJ2-7, with D perhaps being TRBD1 or TRBD2 (5 bases each). V shed 3 bases and J shed 0 bases, with 9 bases lying between them. Germline CDR1 is KGHSH and CDR2 is LQKENI. The CDR3 runs 14 residues. CDR3 sequence (DNA): TGTGCCAGCTCACCCCCAGGGAGCTCCTACGAGCAGTACTTC. Protein sequence: CASSPPGSSYEQYF.

The gene calls are TRBV5-1 and TRBJ2-5; D gene unclear. The CDR3 is 14 amino acids. CDR1 is SGHRS and CDR2 is YFSETQ in the germline V gene. Trimming cost V 0 bases and J 0 bases, with 6 bases left between them. The CDR3 DNA is TGCGCCAGCAGCTTGGTAGGCTACCAAGAGACCCAGTACTTC. Residues: CASSLVGYQETQYF.

This clone was seen once. The CDR3 reads CASSLGFSGTYEQYF. Written as DNA, the CDR3 is TGTGCCAGCAGCTTAGGGTTTAGCGGGACCTACGAGCAGTACTTC. This chain uses TRBV11-2 with TRBJ2-7, with 8 bases that match TRBD2. Germline V gene data show CDR1 as SGHAT and CDR2 as FQNNGV. V lost 1 base and J lost 2; bases outside the gene matches: 4. The CDR3 covers 15 residues.

The V call is TRBV10-3, the J call TRBJ2-7; 8 nucleotides agree with TRBD2. CDR1 is ENHRY, CDR2 SYGVKD, per germline. V gave up 2 bases and J gave up 2 bases; unmatched junction bases: 2. The CDR3 runs to 14 residues. The CDR3 loop is CAISELAGAYEQYF. CDR3 nucleotide sequence: TGTGCCATCAGTGAGCTAGCGGGTGCCTACGAGCAGTACTTC.

Sample share makes this clone medium-sized. The rearrangement links TRBV4-1 to TRBJ1-2, with 7 bases lining up with TRBD1. This CDR3 spans 15 amino acids. The V and J ends lost 1 base and 4 bases, in that order; junction bases with no gene match: 6. The germline V gene has CDR1 MGHRA and CDR2 YSYEKL. CDR3 bases: TGCGCCAGCAGCCAAGGGCAAGGGGGCGCCTATGGCTACACCTTC. Protein product: CASSQGQGGAYGYTF.

The rearrangement links TRBV4-2 to TRBJ2-1; 12 bases map to TRBD2. The germline CDR1 and CDR2 sequences are LGHNA and YNFKEQ. Unmatched junction bases numbered 8, after V lost 6 bases and J lost 8 bases. CDR3 length equals 15 residues. CDR3 sequence reads: CASRDPSGRVHEQFF. The CDR3 DNA is TGTGCCAGCAGAGACCCTAGCGGGAGGGTCCATGAGCAGTTCTTC.

In the case of this clone: The final CDR3 position lacks the conserved phenylalanine or tryptophan, pointing to a likely read error. It is unclear where the CDR3 begins or ends on the DNA, so no DNA is shown, and the CDR3 is as TCRdb lists it. The chain combines TRBV5-5 with TRBJ2-7; TRBD1 is taken as the D call from the table, unchecked against the DNA. CDR1 is SGHKS, CDR2 YYEKEE, per germline (reference sequence). Termini included, the CDR3 measures 12 amino acids. CDR3: CASSLEGSGGTI.

This clone was found once. The chain is built from TRBV2 and TRBJ2-7; TRBD2 is a possible D gene (5 bases). V was shortened by 4 bases and J by 4 bases, with 14 bases between the two germline ends. The CDR3 sequence is 14 residues long. Germline V gives CDR1 SNHLY, CDR2 FYNNEI. The CDR3 protein is CASSVGQDWYEQYF. The CDR3 DNA reads as TGTGCCAGCAGTGTTGGGCAGGACTGGTACGAGCAGTACTTC.

About this clone itself: Other nucleotide sequences in the sample specify the same CDR3. V is TRBV7-9 and J is TRBJ1-2, with 8 nucleotides matching TRBD1. This CDR3 comprises 14 residues. Per germline, CDR1 SEHNR and CDR2 FQNEAQ (reference sequence). V was clipped by 4 bases and J by 6 bases; unmatched bases: 7. The CDR3 here is CASSSGQGGDGYTF. CDR3 coding DNA: TGTGCCAGCAGCTCCGGACAGGGAGGAGATGGCTACACCTTC.

This chain connects TRBV4-1 to TRBJ2-5, with TRBD1 matching over 8 bases. Trimming at V came to 3 bases and at J to 2 bases, leaving 11 bases not matched to a gene. There are 17 residues in the CDR3. The germline V gene has CDR1 MGHRA and CDR2 YSYEKL. CDR3 in DNA: TGCGCCAGCAGCCATGCCCCGGGACAGGTCGCACAAGAGACCCAGTACTTC. Residues: CASSHAPGQVAQETQYF.

V usage is TRBV19 and J usage is TRBJ1-1; D unresolved. Trimming took off 1 base at V and 1 base at J, with 4 bases between the two ends. The CDR3 runs to 13 residues. Germline CDR1 LNHDA, CDR2 SQIVND (reference sequence). Here the CDR3 DNA reads TGTGCCAGTAGTATAGTTTGGAACACTGAAGCTTTCTTT. Protein product: CASSIVWNTEAFF.

The V and J genes are TRBV7-8 and TRBJ2-7, with 9 nucleotides matching TRBD1. V lost 5 bases and J lost 3; bases outside the gene matches: 14. The CDR3 loop spans 17 amino acids. The germline V gene encodes CDR1 SGHVS and CDR2 FQNEAQ. CDR3 sequence: CASSHREAQGQGYEQYF. In DNA, the CDR3 is TGTGCCAGCAGCCACCGAGAGGCCCAGGGACAGGGCTACGAGCAGTACTTC.

The chain recombines TRBV7-9 with TRBJ1-3; a weak D match, TRBD1 (6 bases). Trimming cost V 5 bases and J 10 bases, with 18 bases left between them. Per the germline V gene, CDR1 is SEHNR and CDR2 is FQNEAQ (reference sequence). The CDR3 consists of 14 residues. Here the CDR3 DNA reads TGTGCCAGCAGCCCAGGGCTGTTCGGACAGACCATATATTTT. This sequence encodes CASSPGLFGQTIYF.

This chain links TRBV19 with TRBJ2-5; 8 positions agree with TRBD1. V lost 5 bases and J lost 11; bases outside the gene matches: 10. The CDR3 is 13 residues long. Germline loops: CDR1 LNHDA, CDR2 SQIVND (reference sequence). CDR3 residues: CASSVGTGGHQYF. The CDR3 DNA reads as TGTGCCAGTAGTGTTGGGACAGGAGGCCATCAGTACTTC. The variable domain in full, completed from reference TRBV19 and TRBJ2-5, reads DGGITQSPKYLFRKEGQNVTLSCEQNLNHDAMYWYRQDPGQGLRLIYYSQIVNDFQKGDIAEGYSVSREKKESFPLTVTSAQKNPTAFYLCASSVGTGGHQYFGPGTRLLVL.

The chain uses TRBV28 and TRBJ2-3; a weak D match, TRBD1 (6 bases). V was cut by 5 bases and J by 4 bases, with 16 bases left in between. The CDR3 length is 15 residues. The germline CDR1 and CDR2 sequences are MDHEN and SYDVKM. The CDR3 DNA reads as TGTGCCAGCAGTATCGGTGAGACAGGCTCAGATACGCAGTATTTT. It encodes CASSIGETGSDTQYF.